The TCR beta chain under discussion was sequenced for a study of cytomegalovirus exposure and HLA in healthy donors. The CDR3 length is 16 residues. V lost 7 bases and J lost 8; bases outside the gene matches: 15. Germline lookup yields CDR1 LNHDA and CDR2 SQIVND (reference sequence). Study conclusions and caveats: High sensitivity and specificity were reportedly achieved when the classifier diagnosed cytomegalovirus status. Several of the most significant clusters appeared, in a later analysis, to be linked to common viral pathogens.

With 60 Vbeta and 13 Jbeta primers, the PCR was carried out. The table came from immunoSEQ multiplex PCR; TCRdb's copy has only in-frame clones and leaves some out. The profile shows about 130,000 clones, around 78% of them singletons. For this clone: What it binds is unknown.

The clonotype comes from a man in his forties in good health and CMV-seronegative. The sequenced material came from PBMCs. The chain couples TRBV19 to TRBJ1-3; 9 nucleotides align to TRBD1. The CDR3 here is CASTQSGQGIVYTIYF. The CDR3 DNA sequence: TGTGCCAGTACCCAATCGGGACAGGGAATCGTATACACCATATATTTT.